This TCR beta chain originates from a study of Tregs in tolerant kidney transplant recipients. Recipient PBMCs carried a CFSE label and met irradiated graft donor PBMCs for approximately six days before FACS sorting. The repertoire was sequenced with immunoSEQ multiplex PCR; TCRdb's copy has only in-frame clones and lacks some. The sample gives about 15,000 clones, 45% to 55% of which show up once; approximately 3.3% is in the top ten. By sample share, this clone is medium-sized. Its antigen is currently unknown. Study-wide results and caveats: Biological reproducibility was not directly addressed, but technical replication error appeared minimal.

The V and J ends lost 1 base and 5 bases respectively, with 13 bases between them. Per germline, CDR1 SGHDT and CDR2 YYEEEE. CDR3 length: 15 residues. The sample consisted of CD4+ T cells from blood cultured with allogeneic cells, taken before the transplant. The chain joins TRBV5-6 to TRBJ1-5, with a tentative D call TRBD1 (6 bases). This TCR was recovered from a human patient who received a combined kidney and bone marrow transplant. The CDR3: CASSLIGGADQPQHF. For the CDR3, the DNA is TGTGCCAGCAGCTTGATTGGGGGGGCCGATCAGCCCCAGCATTTT.